Listed below are T cell receptor beta chains from one sample, sequenced in a study of cytomegalovirus exposure and HLA in healthy donors. TCRdb's table, derived via immunoSEQ multiplex PCR, lists solely in-frame clones and lacks some. The sample yields roughly 49,000 clones, around 81% seen once. Sequencing was carried out using PBMCs. The source of these receptors is a boy under 18 in good health and CMV-seropositive. Each CDR3 is given with its conserved first and last residue. Fields, in order: J gene, D gene, V gene, clone size, CDR3 DNA, CDR3 protein. A D gene is named only where the DNA matches it firmly. The listing skips clone size in some rows; elsewhere it reads once, few, many or a size class.

J: TRBJ2-7; D: TRBD1; V: TRBV2; size: -; DNA: TGTGCCAGTAACCGGGACAGCAGTTACGAGCAGTACTTC; CDR3: CASNRDSSYEQYF
J: TRBJ2-6; D: -; V: TRBV5-4; size: -; DNA: TGTGCCAGCAGCTTGTGGCGGCACTCTGGGGCCAACGTCCTGACTTTC; CDR3: CASSLWRHSGANVLTF
J: TRBJ1-1; D: -; V: TRBV15; size: -; DNA: TGTGCCACCAGCTCCGGTATGGGAGGGAGGACCACTGAAGCTTTCTTT; CDR3: CATSSGMGGRTTEAFF
J: TRBJ1-3; D: -; V: TRBV29-1; size: few; DNA: TGCAGCGTCCAGGAAGGCAGTTCCTCTGGAAACACCATATATTTT; CDR3: CSVQEGSSSGNTIYF
J: TRBJ1-2; D: -; V: TRBV7-9; size: once; DNA: TGTGCCAGCAGCTCTACAGGGTCTAATGGCTACACCTTC; CDR3: CASSSTGSNGYTF
J: TRBJ2-1; D: TRBD1; V: TRBV27; size: -; DNA: TGTGCCAGCATTCCGCCCCCGACAGGGAGCTCCTACAATGAGCAGTTCTTC; CDR3: CASIPPPTGSSYNEQFF
J: TRBJ1-1; D: TRBD1; V: TRBV5-4; size: few; DNA: TGTGCCAGCAGCTTCACAGGGGGCGGAACTGAAGCTTTCTTT; CDR3: CASSFTGGGTEAFF
J: TRBJ2-3; D: -; V: TRBV7-3; size: few; DNA: TGTGCCAGCAGCTTAACGGGGGGAACAGATACGCAGTATTTT; CDR3: CASSLTGGTDTQYF
J: TRBJ1-3; D: -; V: TRBV4-1; size: -; DNA: TGCGCCAGCAGCCCCGGTGTGTCGGCTGGAAACACCATATATTTT; CDR3: CASSPGVSAGNTIYF
J: TRBJ1-1; D: TRBD1; V: TRBV19; size: -; DNA: TGTGCCAGTAGCATTCTCTCGGCAGGGGGCAAATCTGAAGCTTTCTTT; CDR3: CASSILSAGGKSEAFF
J: TRBJ2-7; D: -; V: TRBV5-8; size: -; DNA: TGTGCCAGCAGCTATCAGGGTATCTACGAGCAGTACTTC; CDR3: CASSYQGIYEQYF
J: TRBJ2-7; D: TRBD2; V: TRBV5-8; size: once; DNA: TGTGCCAGCAGCTTCCAGGGAGGGAGCGAGCAGTACTTC; CDR3: CASSFQGGSEQYF
J: TRBJ1-3; D: -; V: TRBV6-1; size: few; DNA: TGTGCCAGCGGGCCGGCCAGCCCTGGAAACACCATATATTTT; CDR3: CASGPASPGNTIYF
J: TRBJ1-1; D: TRBD1; V: TRBV12-5; size: -; DNA: TGTGCTAGTGGTTTGGGACAGGGGGCTTGGTTCACTGAAGCTTTCTTT; CDR3: CASGLGQGAWFTEAFF
J: TRBJ1-1; D: -; V: TRBV6-5; size: -; DNA: TGTGCCAGCAGTTTCACCAGGGAATACGAAGCTTTCTTT; CDR3: CASSFTREYEAFF
J: TRBJ1-1; D: -; V: TRBV5-1; size: -; DNA: TGCGCCAGCAGCGCCACAGGGATTTTGAACACTGAAGCTTTCTTT; CDR3: CASSATGILNTEAFF
J: TRBJ2-7; D: -; V: TRBV11-3; size: -; DNA: TGTGCCAGCAGCCCGGACTACAGAGAAAACTACGAGCAGTACTTC; CDR3: CASSPDYRENYEQYF
J: TRBJ1-4; D: -; V: TRBV4-1; size: -; DNA: TGCGCCAGCAGCCTTATATTGGGGACACGGACGAGAAAACTGTTTTTT; CDR3: CASSLILGTRTRKLFF
J: TRBJ1-1; D: TRBD1; V: TRBV5-1; size: once; DNA: TGCGCCAGCAGCTTGGGGACAGGGGGAACTGAAGCTTTCTTT; CDR3: CASSLGTGGTEAFF
J: TRBJ1-4; D: TRBD1; V: TRBV6-6; size: -; DNA: TGTGCCAGCAGTCCACCGGGACAGCGCAATGAAAAACTGTTTTTT; CDR3: CASSPPGQRNEKLFF
J: TRBJ1-1; D: TRBD1; V: TRBV12-5; size: -; DNA: TGTGCTAGTGGGTCGGGACAGGGGAGCGCTGAAGCTTTCTTT; CDR3: CASGSGQGSAEAFF
J: TRBJ1-2; D: TRBD1; V: TRBV2; size: once; DNA: TGTGCCAGCAGTGGTCCCGGGACAGCGCCAGCTAACTATGGCTACACCTTC; CDR3: CASSGPGTAPANYGYTF
J: TRBJ1-2; D: -; V: TRBV20-1; size: -; DNA: TGCAGGGGGGGGGATAGAGATGGCTACACCTTC; CDR3: CRGGDRDGYTF
J: TRBJ2-1; D: TRBD2; V: TRBV7-9; size: once; DNA: TGTTCCAGCAGCTTAGCGGGGAACTGGGGGGACAATGAGCAGTTCTTC; CDR3: CSSSLAGNWGDNEQFF
J: TRBJ2-7; D: TRBD1; V: TRBV6-5; size: -; DNA: TGTGCCAGCAGTTCCCCGGGACAGGGATCGTACGAGCAGTACTTC; CDR3: CASSSPGQGSYEQYF
J: TRBJ2-7; D: TRBD2; V: TRBV5-4; size: once; DNA: TGTGCCAGCAGCTTGGCCGGCGGGGGGGCCTACGAGCAGTACTTC; CDR3: CASSLAGGGAYEQYF
J: TRBJ1-4; D: TRBD1; V: TRBV4-1; size: -; DNA: TGCGCCAGCAGCCAACCGGGACAGCGGAATGAAAAACTGTTTTTT; CDR3: CASSQPGQRNEKLFF
J: TRBJ2-1; D: -; V: TRBV5-1; size: -; DNA: TGCGCCACCCAAGGGGGAGCAACCCCGCACAATGAGCAGTTCTTC; CDR3: CATQGGATPHNEQFF
J: TRBJ2-7; D: -; V: TRBV6-5; size: -; DNA: TGTGCCAGCAGCTCTGGGGGGGACACCACCTACGAGCAGTACTTC; CDR3: CASSSGGDTTYEQYF
J: TRBJ1-2; D: -; V: TRBV14; size: -; DNA: TGTGCCAGCAGCCACATCGACAGGTTCTATGGCTACACCTTC; CDR3: CASSHIDRFYGYTF
J: TRBJ1-1; D: -; V: TRBV5-1; size: -; DNA: TGCGCCAGCAGCAGGGGACAGAACACTGAAGCTTTCTTT; CDR3: CASSRGQNTEAFF
J: TRBJ2-5; D: TRBD1; V: TRBV6-5; size: -; DNA: TGTGCCAGCAGTTATACCGGGACAGGGAAGACCCAGTACTTC; CDR3: CASSYTGTGKTQYF
J: TRBJ2-7; D: -; V: TRBV16; size: -; DNA: TGTGCCAGCAGCCAATGGTCAGGGGTCGAGCAGTACTTC; CDR3: CASSQWSGVEQYF
J: TRBJ2-1; D: -; V: TRBV9; size: -; DNA: TGTGCCAGCAGCGTAGGAGAGGGGGGGGCTTGGAATGAGCAGTTCTTC; CDR3: CASSVGEGGAWNEQFF
J: TRBJ2-1; D: TRBD2; V: TRBV5-1; size: -; DNA: TGCGCCAGCAGCGGCAGGCGGGGGGGCGATGAGCAGTTCTTC; CDR3: CASSGRRGGDEQFF
J: TRBJ1-2; D: TRBD1; V: TRBV6-5; size: once; DNA: TGTGCCAGCAAAAGGGGGCTTGGCTACACCTTC; CDR3: CASKRGLGYTF
J: TRBJ2-5; D: TRBD2; V: TRBV10-3; size: -; DNA: TGTGCCATACGGGGGGACCAAGAGACCCAGTACTTC; CDR3: CAIRGDQETQYF
J: TRBJ1-3; D: -; V: TRBV6-1; size: -; DNA: TGTGCCAGCAGTGCAGGCTCCTCTGGAAACACCATATATTTT; CDR3: CASSAGSSGNTIYF
J: TRBJ1-1; D: -; V: TRBV20-1; size: -; DNA: TGCAGTGCTAGAGAATCGGGGATAGCTTTCTTT; CDR3: CSARESGIAFF
J: TRBJ2-1; D: TRBD1; V: TRBV6-1; size: -; DNA: TGTGCCAGCAGTGAAATGGGACAGGGGGTCGACTACAATGAGCAGTTCTTC; CDR3: CASSEMGQGVDYNEQFF
J: TRBJ2-7; D: -; V: TRBV14; size: -; DNA: TGTGCCAGCAGCCAATGGAGGGGGGGTACGGCGGAGCAGTACTTC; CDR3: CASSQWRGGTAEQYF
J: TRBJ1-5; D: TRBD1; V: TRBV5-1; size: -; DNA: TGCGCCAGCAGCATGACAGGGACCAATCAGCCCCAGCATTTT; CDR3: CASSMTGTNQPQHF
J: TRBJ1-2; D: -; V: TRBV5-1; size: few; DNA: TGCGCCAGCAGTCTTGGGCAGGCTTGGGGCTACACCTTC; CDR3: CASSLGQAWGYTF
J: TRBJ2-4; D: -; V: TRBV7-8; size: -; DNA: TGTGCCAGCAGCTTAGGCACGAGTCTAGCCAAAAACATTCAGTACTTC; CDR3: CASSLGTSLAKNIQYF
J: TRBJ2-7; D: -; V: TRBV5-6; size: -; DNA: TGTGCCAGCAGGAGTGCAGGGTACAACGAGCAGTACTTC; CDR3: CASRSAGYNEQYF
J: TRBJ1-2; D: TRBD1; V: TRBV5-6; size: -; DNA: TGTGCCAGCAGCTGGGGGACAGAATTGAGCTATGGCTACACCTTC; CDR3: CASSWGTELSYGYTF
J: TRBJ1-1; D: -; V: TRBV6-9; size: -; DNA: TGTGCCAGCAGTTATACAGCTACGGGGACTGAAGCTTTCTTT; CDR3: CASSYTATGTEAFF
J: TRBJ1-5; D: -; V: TRBV9; size: -; DNA: TGTGCCAGCTTCTATGACAGGAGCAATCAGCCCCAGCATTTT; CDR3: CASFYDRSNQPQHF
J: TRBJ1-5; D: TRBD1; V: TRBV25-1; size: -; DNA: TGTGCCAGCAGCGGTGAGACAGGGGATGGTAGCAATCAGCCCCAGCATTTT; CDR3: CASSGETGDGSNQPQHF
J: TRBJ1-2; D: -; V: TRBV6-5; size: -; DNA: TGTGCCAGCAGCGTAGTACAGGGAATGTATGGCTACACCTTC; CDR3: CASSVVQGMYGYTF
J: TRBJ2-7; D: -; V: TRBV6-6; size: -; DNA: TGTGCCAGCAGTCTCGGGGGTTCTTACGAGCAGTACTTC; CDR3: CASSLGGSYEQYF
J: TRBJ2-3; D: -; V: TRBV21-1; size: -; DNA: TGTGCCGGACGTAGCGGGGGGCTGCCTTTGACGCAGTATTTT; CDR3: CAGRSGGLPLTQYF
J: TRBJ2-5; D: -; V: TRBV5-4; size: -; DNA: TGTGCCAGCAGCTTGCGGGGGGCGGGTCAAGAGACCCAGTACTTC; CDR3: CASSLRGAGQETQYF
J: TRBJ2-5; D: -; V: TRBV29-1; size: once; DNA: TGCAGCGTTGAAGATCCAGGACAGCTCGGCCAAGAGACCCAGTACTTC; CDR3: CSVEDPGQLGQETQYF
J: TRBJ2-7; D: -; V: TRBV7-9; size: -; DNA: TGTGCCAGCAGCTTAGCCTACGGGCCACCGACAGGCCAGACCTACGAGCAGTACTTC; CDR3: CASSLAYGPPTGQTYEQYF
J: TRBJ1-4; D: -; V: TRBV7-9; size: -; DNA: TGTGCCAGCAGCTTAGAAGGAGTACTGTTTTTT; CDR3: CASSLEGVLFF
J: TRBJ1-5; D: TRBD1; V: TRBV6-4; size: -; DNA: TGTGCCAGACCGCCGGACAGGGATCATCAGCCCCAGCATTTT; CDR3: CARPPDRDHQPQHF